A selection of T cell receptor beta chains follows, all from one sample in a study of T cell responses to AZD1222 COVID-19 vaccine. TCRdb's table, derived via immunoSEQ multiplex PCR, lists solely in-frame clones and lacks some. This sample has about 96,000 clones, with about 90% found just once. The material sequenced was peripheral blood, taken on day 0 of AZD1222 vaccination. These receptors originate from an adult in good health. The CDR3 runs from the conserved cysteine through the conserved F or W.

V: TRBV27
J: TRBJ2-5
CDR3: CASGNVQGAETQYF

V: TRBV27
J: TRBJ1-6
CDR3: CASRPPHGGSPLHF

V: TRBV7-9
J: TRBJ2-2
CDR3: CASRSDRVHTGELFF

V: TRBV27
J: TRBJ1-6
CDR3: CASSLKPNRVNSPLHF

V: TRBV27
J: TRBJ2-7
CDR3: CASKQWNSYEQYF

V: TRBV7-9
J: TRBJ1-2
CDR3: CASSFARGLQKLHNYGYTF

V: TRBV2
J: TRBJ1-1
CDR3: CASSERQSNTEAFF

V: TRBV5-4
J: TRBJ1-1
CDR3: CASSLAGRGNTEAFF

V: TRBV12-3/TRBV12-4
J: TRBJ2-1
CDR3: CASSLGRHNEQFF

V: TRBV6-2/TRBV6-3
J: TRBJ1-5
CDR3: CASSYAGGGADNQPQHF

V: TRBV14
J: TRBJ2-7
CDR3: CASSQVGGTTYEQYF

V: TRBV5-6
J: TRBJ1-1
CDR3: CATQRGLNTEAFF

V: TRBV7-2
J: TRBJ2-1
CDR3: CASSLKSGYEQFF

V: TRBV4-2
J: TRBJ2-3
CDR3: CASSQDALGQGWEF

V: TRBV15
J: TRBJ1-2
CDR3: CATSRARTGDYGYTF

V: TRBV11-3
J: TRBJ2-7
CDR3: CASSPGGTREQYF

V: TRBV2
J: TRBJ2-2
CDR3: CASSPGSQRTGELFF

V: TRBV4-2
J: TRBJ1-3
CDR3: CASSQELAGRGSLNSGNTIYF

V: TRBV3-1/TRBV3-2
J: TRBJ1-4
CDR3: CASSWPGHTGEKLFF

V: TRBV6-2/TRBV6-3
J: TRBJ2-7
CDR3: CASSYYSSYEQYF

V: TRBV9
J: TRBJ2-3
CDR3: CASSVSVGDTQYF

V: TRBV5-1
J: TRBJ2-7
CDR3: CASSFDADSSYEQYF

V: TRBV9
J: TRBJ2-7
CDR3: CASSVQPGYEQYF

V: TRBV7-2
J: TRBJ1-1
CDR3: CASSSTWTRAEAFF

V: TRBV10-2
J: TRBJ2-3
CDR3: CASSMAGAGDTQYF

V: TRBV6-2/TRBV6-3
J: TRBJ2-7
CDR3: CASSQAGEQYF

V: TRBV5-1
J: TRBJ2-2
CDR3: CASSFEGEGTGELFF

V: TRBV19
J: TRBJ2-7
CDR3: CASSSRTSPYEQYF

V: TRBV24-1
J: TRBJ2-5
CDR3: CATSDFPGQGRYQETQYF

V: TRBV2
J: TRBJ2-1
CDR3: CASMTSGIDEQFF

V: TRBV6-2/TRBV6-3
J: TRBJ2-2
CDR3: CASSSPFTWGQMNTGELFF

V: TRBV24-1
J: TRBJ2-3
CDR3: CATSVPGTGSADTQYF

V: TRBV7-3
J: TRBJ2-3
CDR3: CASSPIAGAGTDTQYF

V: TRBV7-2
J: TRBJ1-1
CDR3: CASSLATAWPMNTEAFF

V: TRBV7-2
J: TRBJ2-7
CDR3: CATRLAGGPYEQYF

V: TRBV28
J: TRBJ1-2
CDR3: CASSFPPLGSGYTF

V: TRBV11-3
J: TRBJ2-3
CDR3: CASSLVSSGSADTQYF